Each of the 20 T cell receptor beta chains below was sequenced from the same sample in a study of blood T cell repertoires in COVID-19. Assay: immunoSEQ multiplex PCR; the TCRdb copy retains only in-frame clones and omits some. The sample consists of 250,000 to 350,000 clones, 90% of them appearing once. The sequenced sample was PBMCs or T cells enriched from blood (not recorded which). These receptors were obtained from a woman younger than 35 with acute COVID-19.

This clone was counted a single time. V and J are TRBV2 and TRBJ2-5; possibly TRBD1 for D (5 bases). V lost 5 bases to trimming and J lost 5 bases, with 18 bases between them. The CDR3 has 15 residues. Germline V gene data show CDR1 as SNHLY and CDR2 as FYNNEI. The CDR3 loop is CASSKITQGDETQYF. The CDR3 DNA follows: TGTGCCAGCAGTAAGATAACGCAGGGTGATGAGACCCAGTACTTC. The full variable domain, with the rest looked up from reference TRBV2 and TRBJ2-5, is EPEVTQTPSHQVTQMGQEVILRCVPISNHLYFYWYRQILGQKVEFLVSFYNNEISEKSEIFDDQFSVERPDGSNFTLKIRSTKLEDSAMYFCASSKITQGDETQYFGPGTRLLVL.

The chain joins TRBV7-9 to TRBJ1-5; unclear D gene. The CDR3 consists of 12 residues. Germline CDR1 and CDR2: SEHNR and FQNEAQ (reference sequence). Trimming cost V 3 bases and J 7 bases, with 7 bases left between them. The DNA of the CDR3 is TGTGCCAGCAGCTTCGGGGAGCAGCCCCAGCATTTT. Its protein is CASSFGEQPQHF.

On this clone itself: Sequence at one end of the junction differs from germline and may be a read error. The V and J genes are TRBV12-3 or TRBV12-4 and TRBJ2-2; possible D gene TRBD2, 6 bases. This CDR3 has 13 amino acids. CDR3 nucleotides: TGTGCCAGCAGTTTAGGCGGGAACGGGAAGCTGTTTTTT. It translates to CASSLGGNGKLFF.

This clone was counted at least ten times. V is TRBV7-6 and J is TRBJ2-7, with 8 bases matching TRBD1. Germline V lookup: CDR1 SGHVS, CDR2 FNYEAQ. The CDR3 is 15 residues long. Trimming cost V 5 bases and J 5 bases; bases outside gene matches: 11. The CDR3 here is CASSPGTGSPHEQYF. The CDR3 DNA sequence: TGTGCCAGCAGCCCCGGGACAGGTAGTCCCCACGAGCAGTACTTC.

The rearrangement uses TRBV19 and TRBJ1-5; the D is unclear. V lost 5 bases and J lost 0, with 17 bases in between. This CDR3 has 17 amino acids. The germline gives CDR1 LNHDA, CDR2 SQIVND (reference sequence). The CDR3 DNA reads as TGTGCCAGTAGTGTATACACTGGGAGTTATAGCAATCAGCCCCAGCATTTT. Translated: CASSVYTGSYSNQPQHF.

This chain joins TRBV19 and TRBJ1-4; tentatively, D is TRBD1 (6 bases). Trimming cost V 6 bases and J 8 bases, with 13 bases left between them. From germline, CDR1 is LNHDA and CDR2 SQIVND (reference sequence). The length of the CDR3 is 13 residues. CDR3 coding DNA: TGTGCCAGTAGCCGTCAGGGGAGAGAAAAACTGTTTTTT. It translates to CASSRQGREKLFF.

CDR3 in amino acids: CASSFSGGSSYNEQFF. The DNA of the CDR3 is TGTGCCAGCAGCTTTAGCGGGGGTAGCTCCTACAATGAGCAGTTCTTC. This chain uses TRBV11-2 with TRBJ2-1; TRBD2 matches 9 bases. The CDR3 extends over 16 amino acids. With 3 bases clipped from V and 0 bases from J, the junction kept 3 bases outside the gene matches. The germline V gene has CDR1 SGHAT and CDR2 FQNNGV. Drawing the rest from reference TRBV11-2 and TRBJ2-1, the complete variable domain is EAGVAQSPRYKIIEKRQSVAFWCNPISGHATLYWYQQILGQGPKLLIQFQNNGVVDDSQLPKDRFSAERLKGVDSTLKIQPAKLEDSAVYLCASSFSGGSSYNEQFFGPGTRLTVL.

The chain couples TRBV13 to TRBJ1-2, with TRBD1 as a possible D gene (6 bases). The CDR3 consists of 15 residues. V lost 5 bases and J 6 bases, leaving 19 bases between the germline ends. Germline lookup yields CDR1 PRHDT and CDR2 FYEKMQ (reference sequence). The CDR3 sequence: CASSPRTTGPHGYTF. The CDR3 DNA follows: TGTGCCAGCAGCCCCCGGACGACAGGTCCGCATGGCTACACCTTC.

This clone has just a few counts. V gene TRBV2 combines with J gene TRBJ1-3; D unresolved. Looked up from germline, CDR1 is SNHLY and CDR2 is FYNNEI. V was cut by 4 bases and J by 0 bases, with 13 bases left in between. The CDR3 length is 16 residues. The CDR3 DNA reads TGTGCCAGCAGTGGCGAGCGAGGGAGCTCTGGAAACACCATATATTTT. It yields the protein CASSGERGSSGNTIYF.

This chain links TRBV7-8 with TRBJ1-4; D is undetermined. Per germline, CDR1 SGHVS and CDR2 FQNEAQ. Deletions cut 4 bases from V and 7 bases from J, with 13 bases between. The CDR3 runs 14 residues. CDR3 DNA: TGTGCCAGCAGCTCCCTCGGGGAACCTGAAAAACTGTTTTTT. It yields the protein CASSSLGEPEKLFF.

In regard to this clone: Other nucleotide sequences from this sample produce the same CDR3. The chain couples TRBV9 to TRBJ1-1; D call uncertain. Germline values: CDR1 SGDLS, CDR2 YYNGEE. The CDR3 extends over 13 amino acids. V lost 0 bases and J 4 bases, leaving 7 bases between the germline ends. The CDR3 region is CASSVEGGTEAFF. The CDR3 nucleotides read TGTGCCAGCAGCGTAGAGGGAGGCACTGAAGCTTTCTTT.

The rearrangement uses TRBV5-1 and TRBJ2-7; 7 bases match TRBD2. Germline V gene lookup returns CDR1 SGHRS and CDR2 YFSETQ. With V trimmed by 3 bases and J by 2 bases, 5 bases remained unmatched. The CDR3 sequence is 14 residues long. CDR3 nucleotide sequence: TGCGCCAGCAGCTCCGCTAGCGGTACCTACGAGCAGTACTTC. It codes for CASSSASGTYEQYF.

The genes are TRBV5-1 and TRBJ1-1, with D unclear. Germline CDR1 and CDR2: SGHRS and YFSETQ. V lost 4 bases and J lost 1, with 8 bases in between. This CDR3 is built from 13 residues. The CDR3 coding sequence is TGCGCCAGCAGCGTGGCCCAGAACACTGAAGCTTTCTTT. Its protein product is CASSVAQNTEAFF.

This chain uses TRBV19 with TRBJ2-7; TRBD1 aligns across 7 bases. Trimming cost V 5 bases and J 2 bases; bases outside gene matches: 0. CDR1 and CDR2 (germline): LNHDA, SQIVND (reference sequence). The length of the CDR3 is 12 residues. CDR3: CASSGTAYEQYF. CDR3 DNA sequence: TGTGCCAGTAGTGGGACAGCCTACGAGCAGTACTTC.

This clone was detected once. The CDR3 loop is CASSLAGGQDLTYEQYF. CDR3 DNA: TGTGCCAGCAGTTTAGCGGGAGGGCAGGATCTTACCTACGAGCAGTACTTC. This sequence joins TRBV28 and TRBJ2-7, with 9 positions matching TRBD2. J was trimmed by 2 bases and V by 2 bases; bases with no gene match: 10. The CDR3 loop spans 17 amino acids. Germline V lookup: CDR1 MDHEN, CDR2 SYDVKM.

CDR3 bases: TGTGCCAGCAGTTTAGGGGCCATACAGGAGTGGCGGGGCTACACCTTC. This encodes CASSLGAIQEWRGYTF. The chain joins TRBV28 to TRBJ1-2, with D tentatively TRBD1 (5 bases). This CDR3 region has 16 residues. V lost 2 bases, J lost 8 bases, and 21 bases lay in between. Germline-derived CDR1 and CDR2 are MDHEN and SYDVKM.

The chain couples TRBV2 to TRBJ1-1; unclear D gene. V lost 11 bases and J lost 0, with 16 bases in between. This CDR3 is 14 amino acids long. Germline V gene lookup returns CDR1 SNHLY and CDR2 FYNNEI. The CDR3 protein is CAGPEGLVNTEAFF. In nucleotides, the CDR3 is TGTGCCGGACCCGAGGGTCTGGTGAACACTGAAGCTTTCTTT.

Written as DNA, the CDR3 is TGTGCCAGCAGTTTAGGACAGGGAGACAATGAAAAACTGTTTTTT. It is translated as CASSLGQGDNEKLFF. J is TRBJ1-4 and V is TRBV28, with 8 positions matching TRBD1. Germline-derived CDR1 and CDR2 are MDHEN and SYDVKM. The CDR3 is 15 amino acids. V lost 2 bases and J lost 5; bases outside the gene matches: 4. Full variable domain (rest looked up from reference TRBV28 and TRBJ1-4): DVKVTQSSRYLVKRTGEKVFLECVQDMDHENMFWYRQDPGLGLRLIYFSYDVKMKEKGDIPEGYSVSREKKERFSLILESASTNQTSMYLCASSLGQGDNEKLFFGSGTQLSVL.

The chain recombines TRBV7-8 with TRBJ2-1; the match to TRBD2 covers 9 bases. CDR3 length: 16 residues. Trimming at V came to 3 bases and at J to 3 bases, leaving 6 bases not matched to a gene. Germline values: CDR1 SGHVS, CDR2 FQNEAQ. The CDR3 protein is CASSFLLAGLYNEQFF. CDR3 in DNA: TGTGCCAGCAGCTTCCTCCTAGCGGGGCTCTACAATGAGCAGTTCTTC.

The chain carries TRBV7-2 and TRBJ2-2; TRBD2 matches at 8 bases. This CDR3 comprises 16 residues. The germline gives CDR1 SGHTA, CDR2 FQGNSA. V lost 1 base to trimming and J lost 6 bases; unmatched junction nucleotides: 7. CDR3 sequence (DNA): TGTGCCAGCAGCTTAGGTGGGACTAGTCCCCCCGGGGAGCTGTTTTTT. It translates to CASSLGGTSPPGELFF. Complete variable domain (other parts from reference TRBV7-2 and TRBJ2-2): GAGVSQSPSNKVTEKGKDVELRCDPISGHTALYWYRQSLGQGLEFLIYFQGNSAPDKSGLPSDRFSAERTGGSVSTLTIQRTQQEDSAVYLCASSLGGTSPPGELFFGEGSRLTVL.